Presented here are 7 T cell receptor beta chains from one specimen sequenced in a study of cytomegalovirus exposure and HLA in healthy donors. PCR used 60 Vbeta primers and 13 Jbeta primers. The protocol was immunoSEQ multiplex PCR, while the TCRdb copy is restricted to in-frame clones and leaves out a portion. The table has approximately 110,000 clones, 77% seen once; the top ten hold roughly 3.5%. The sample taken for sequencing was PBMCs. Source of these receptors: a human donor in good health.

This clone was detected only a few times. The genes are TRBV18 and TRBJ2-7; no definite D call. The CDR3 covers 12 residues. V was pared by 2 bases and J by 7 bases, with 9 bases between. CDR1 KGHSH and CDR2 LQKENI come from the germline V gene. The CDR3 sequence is CASSPGQFEQYF. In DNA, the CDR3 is TGTGCCAGCTCACCAGGGCAGTTTGAGCAGTACTTC.

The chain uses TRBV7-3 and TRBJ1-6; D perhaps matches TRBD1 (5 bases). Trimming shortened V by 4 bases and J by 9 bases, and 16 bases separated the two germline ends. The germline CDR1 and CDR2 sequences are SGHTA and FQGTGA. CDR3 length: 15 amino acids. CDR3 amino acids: CASSSTAGASSPLHF. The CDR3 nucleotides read TGTGCCAGCAGCTCGACAGCCGGCGCGAGTTCACCCCTCCACTTT.

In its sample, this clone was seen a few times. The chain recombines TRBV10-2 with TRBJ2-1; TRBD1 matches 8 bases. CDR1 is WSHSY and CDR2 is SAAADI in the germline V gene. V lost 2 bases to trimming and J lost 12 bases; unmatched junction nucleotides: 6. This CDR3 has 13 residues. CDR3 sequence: CASSEPDRGWQFF. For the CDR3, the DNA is TGCGCCAGCAGTGAGCCCGACAGGGGTTGGCAGTTCTTC.

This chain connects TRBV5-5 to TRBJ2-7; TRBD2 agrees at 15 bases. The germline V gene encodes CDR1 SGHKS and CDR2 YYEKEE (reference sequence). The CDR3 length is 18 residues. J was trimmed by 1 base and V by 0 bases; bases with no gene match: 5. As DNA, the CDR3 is TGTGCCAGCAGCTTGGCCGGGACTAGCGGGAGGCCGTCCTACGAGCAGTACTTC. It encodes CASSLAGTSGRPSYEQYF.

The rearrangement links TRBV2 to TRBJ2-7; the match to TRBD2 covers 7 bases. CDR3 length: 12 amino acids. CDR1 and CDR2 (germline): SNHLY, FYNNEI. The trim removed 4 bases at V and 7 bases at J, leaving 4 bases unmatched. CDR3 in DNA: TGTGCCAGCAGTGTGGACGGGGGGGAGCAGTACTTC. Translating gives CASSVDGGEQYF.

CDR3 nucleotide sequence: TGCGCCAGCAGCTTAGGGGAGGTCGGCATTCAGTACTTC. The encoded protein is CASSLGEVGIQYF. V gene TRBV5-1 combines with J gene TRBJ2-4; D perhaps matches TRBD2 (6 bases). There are 13 residues in the CDR3. CDR1 and CDR2 from the germline V gene are SGHRS and YFSETQ. The V end was cut by 2 bases, the J end by 9 bases, with 12 bases between.

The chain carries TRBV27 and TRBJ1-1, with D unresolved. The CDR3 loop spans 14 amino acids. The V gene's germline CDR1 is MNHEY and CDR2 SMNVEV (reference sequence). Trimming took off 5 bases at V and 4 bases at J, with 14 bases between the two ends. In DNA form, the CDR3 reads TGTGCCAGCAGTCCCGTCTGGGGAGGCACTGAAGCTTTCTTT. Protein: CASSPVWGGTEAFF.